This is a list of T cell receptor beta chains from one sample in a study of blood T cells in healthy people across ages. TCRdb re-called the 5' RACE reads through MiXCR, storing one row per CDR3 protein. The data contain 1 million or so distinct CDR3 sequences, 35% to 55% of them singletons. Sequenced input: blood. These receptors all stem from a woman aged 55-70 years in good health. Each CDR3 is given with its conserved first and last residue. A D gene is named only where the DNA matches it firmly. Where a row states a size, it is once, few, many or the class of an expanded clone; other rows omit it.

>TRBV29-1|-|-|TRBJ2-7
TGCAGCGTTGGAAGGGGGGGAACCTACGAGCAGTACTTC
CSVGRGGTYEQYF
>TRBV2|-|-|TRBJ1-2
TGTGCCAGCAGTGAGTCCCGCGTGGCCTATGGCTACACCTTC
CASSESRVAYGYTF
>TRBV29-1|-|TRBD1|TRBJ2-7
TGCAGCGCCGTCCCCTCCCCATCCCCCACAGGGGGCCACGAGCAGTACTTC
CSAVPSPSPTGGHEQYF
>TRBV2|-|-|TRBJ2-7
TGTGCCAGCAGTGAACAGGGGAGTGCCTACGAGCAGTACTTC
CASSEQGSAYEQYF
>TRBV4-2|few|TRBD2|TRBJ2-3
TGTGCCAGCAGCCAAGATGAGTCTAGCGGGCTTCCAGATACGCAGTATTTT
CASSQDESSGLPDTQYF
>TRBV7-9|few|TRBD1|TRBJ2-7
TGTGCCAGCAGCTATATCCGGGGACAGGGGTCCTACGAGCAGTACTTC
CASSYIRGQGSYEQYF
>TRBV12-5|-|-|TRBJ1-6
TGTGCTAGTGGTTTGGCCTATAATTCACCCCTCCACTTT
CASGLAYNSPLHF
>TRBV2|-|-|TRBJ1-5
TGTGCCAGCACCCAGGACGGAATAAATCAGCCCCAGCATTTT
CASTQDGINQPQHF
>TRBV5-1|-|-|TRBJ2-5
TGCGCCAGCAGCTTGGTTGGGGCCCACCAAGAGACCCAGTACTTC
CASSLVGAHQETQYF
>TRBV20-1|few|TRBD1|TRBJ2-7
TGCAGTGCTAGACCCCCAGGGGGCTACGAGCAGTACTTC
CSARPPGGYEQYF
>TRBV15|few|TRBD2|TRBJ2-7
TGTGCCACCAGCTCACTAGCGGAAAACTCCTACGAGCAGTACTTC
CATSSLAENSYEQYF
>TRBV24-1|few|-|TRBJ2-3
TGTGCCACCAAGTCGGATACGCAGTATTTT
CATKSDTQYF
>TRBV6-1|-|-|TRBJ1-6
TGTGCCAGCAGGGAGAGAATACGCCTTTTTTCGCTCCACTTT
CASRERIRLFSLHF
>TRBV6-2/TRBV6-3|-|-|TRBJ2-7
TGTGCCAGCAGTGAGCCACGGGTAGAGCAGTACTTC
CASSEPRVEQYF
>TRBV7-2|-|TRBD2|TRBJ2-7
TGTGCCAGCAGCTTAGTGGGACTACGGGGAGACGAGCAGTACTTC
CASSLVGLRGDEQYF
>TRBV29-1|few|TRBD2|TRBJ2-7
TGTAGCGTTGTAGCGGGAGGTCCCACCTACGAGCAGTACTTC
CSVVAGGPTYEQYF
>TRBV4-2|-|TRBD1|TRBJ1-4
TGTGCCAGCAGCCGCACGGGACAGACTGAAAAACTGTTTTTT
CASSRTGQTEKLFF
>TRBV7-6|-|TRBD1|TRBJ2-4
TGTGCCAGCAGCCCGGGACAGACCTACGAGGAGTACTTC
CASSPGQTYEEYF
>TRBV6-6|-|TRBD2|TRBJ2-7
TGTGCCAGCAGCGGCAGCGGGATTAGCTCCTACGAGCAGTACTTC
CASSGSGISSYEQYF